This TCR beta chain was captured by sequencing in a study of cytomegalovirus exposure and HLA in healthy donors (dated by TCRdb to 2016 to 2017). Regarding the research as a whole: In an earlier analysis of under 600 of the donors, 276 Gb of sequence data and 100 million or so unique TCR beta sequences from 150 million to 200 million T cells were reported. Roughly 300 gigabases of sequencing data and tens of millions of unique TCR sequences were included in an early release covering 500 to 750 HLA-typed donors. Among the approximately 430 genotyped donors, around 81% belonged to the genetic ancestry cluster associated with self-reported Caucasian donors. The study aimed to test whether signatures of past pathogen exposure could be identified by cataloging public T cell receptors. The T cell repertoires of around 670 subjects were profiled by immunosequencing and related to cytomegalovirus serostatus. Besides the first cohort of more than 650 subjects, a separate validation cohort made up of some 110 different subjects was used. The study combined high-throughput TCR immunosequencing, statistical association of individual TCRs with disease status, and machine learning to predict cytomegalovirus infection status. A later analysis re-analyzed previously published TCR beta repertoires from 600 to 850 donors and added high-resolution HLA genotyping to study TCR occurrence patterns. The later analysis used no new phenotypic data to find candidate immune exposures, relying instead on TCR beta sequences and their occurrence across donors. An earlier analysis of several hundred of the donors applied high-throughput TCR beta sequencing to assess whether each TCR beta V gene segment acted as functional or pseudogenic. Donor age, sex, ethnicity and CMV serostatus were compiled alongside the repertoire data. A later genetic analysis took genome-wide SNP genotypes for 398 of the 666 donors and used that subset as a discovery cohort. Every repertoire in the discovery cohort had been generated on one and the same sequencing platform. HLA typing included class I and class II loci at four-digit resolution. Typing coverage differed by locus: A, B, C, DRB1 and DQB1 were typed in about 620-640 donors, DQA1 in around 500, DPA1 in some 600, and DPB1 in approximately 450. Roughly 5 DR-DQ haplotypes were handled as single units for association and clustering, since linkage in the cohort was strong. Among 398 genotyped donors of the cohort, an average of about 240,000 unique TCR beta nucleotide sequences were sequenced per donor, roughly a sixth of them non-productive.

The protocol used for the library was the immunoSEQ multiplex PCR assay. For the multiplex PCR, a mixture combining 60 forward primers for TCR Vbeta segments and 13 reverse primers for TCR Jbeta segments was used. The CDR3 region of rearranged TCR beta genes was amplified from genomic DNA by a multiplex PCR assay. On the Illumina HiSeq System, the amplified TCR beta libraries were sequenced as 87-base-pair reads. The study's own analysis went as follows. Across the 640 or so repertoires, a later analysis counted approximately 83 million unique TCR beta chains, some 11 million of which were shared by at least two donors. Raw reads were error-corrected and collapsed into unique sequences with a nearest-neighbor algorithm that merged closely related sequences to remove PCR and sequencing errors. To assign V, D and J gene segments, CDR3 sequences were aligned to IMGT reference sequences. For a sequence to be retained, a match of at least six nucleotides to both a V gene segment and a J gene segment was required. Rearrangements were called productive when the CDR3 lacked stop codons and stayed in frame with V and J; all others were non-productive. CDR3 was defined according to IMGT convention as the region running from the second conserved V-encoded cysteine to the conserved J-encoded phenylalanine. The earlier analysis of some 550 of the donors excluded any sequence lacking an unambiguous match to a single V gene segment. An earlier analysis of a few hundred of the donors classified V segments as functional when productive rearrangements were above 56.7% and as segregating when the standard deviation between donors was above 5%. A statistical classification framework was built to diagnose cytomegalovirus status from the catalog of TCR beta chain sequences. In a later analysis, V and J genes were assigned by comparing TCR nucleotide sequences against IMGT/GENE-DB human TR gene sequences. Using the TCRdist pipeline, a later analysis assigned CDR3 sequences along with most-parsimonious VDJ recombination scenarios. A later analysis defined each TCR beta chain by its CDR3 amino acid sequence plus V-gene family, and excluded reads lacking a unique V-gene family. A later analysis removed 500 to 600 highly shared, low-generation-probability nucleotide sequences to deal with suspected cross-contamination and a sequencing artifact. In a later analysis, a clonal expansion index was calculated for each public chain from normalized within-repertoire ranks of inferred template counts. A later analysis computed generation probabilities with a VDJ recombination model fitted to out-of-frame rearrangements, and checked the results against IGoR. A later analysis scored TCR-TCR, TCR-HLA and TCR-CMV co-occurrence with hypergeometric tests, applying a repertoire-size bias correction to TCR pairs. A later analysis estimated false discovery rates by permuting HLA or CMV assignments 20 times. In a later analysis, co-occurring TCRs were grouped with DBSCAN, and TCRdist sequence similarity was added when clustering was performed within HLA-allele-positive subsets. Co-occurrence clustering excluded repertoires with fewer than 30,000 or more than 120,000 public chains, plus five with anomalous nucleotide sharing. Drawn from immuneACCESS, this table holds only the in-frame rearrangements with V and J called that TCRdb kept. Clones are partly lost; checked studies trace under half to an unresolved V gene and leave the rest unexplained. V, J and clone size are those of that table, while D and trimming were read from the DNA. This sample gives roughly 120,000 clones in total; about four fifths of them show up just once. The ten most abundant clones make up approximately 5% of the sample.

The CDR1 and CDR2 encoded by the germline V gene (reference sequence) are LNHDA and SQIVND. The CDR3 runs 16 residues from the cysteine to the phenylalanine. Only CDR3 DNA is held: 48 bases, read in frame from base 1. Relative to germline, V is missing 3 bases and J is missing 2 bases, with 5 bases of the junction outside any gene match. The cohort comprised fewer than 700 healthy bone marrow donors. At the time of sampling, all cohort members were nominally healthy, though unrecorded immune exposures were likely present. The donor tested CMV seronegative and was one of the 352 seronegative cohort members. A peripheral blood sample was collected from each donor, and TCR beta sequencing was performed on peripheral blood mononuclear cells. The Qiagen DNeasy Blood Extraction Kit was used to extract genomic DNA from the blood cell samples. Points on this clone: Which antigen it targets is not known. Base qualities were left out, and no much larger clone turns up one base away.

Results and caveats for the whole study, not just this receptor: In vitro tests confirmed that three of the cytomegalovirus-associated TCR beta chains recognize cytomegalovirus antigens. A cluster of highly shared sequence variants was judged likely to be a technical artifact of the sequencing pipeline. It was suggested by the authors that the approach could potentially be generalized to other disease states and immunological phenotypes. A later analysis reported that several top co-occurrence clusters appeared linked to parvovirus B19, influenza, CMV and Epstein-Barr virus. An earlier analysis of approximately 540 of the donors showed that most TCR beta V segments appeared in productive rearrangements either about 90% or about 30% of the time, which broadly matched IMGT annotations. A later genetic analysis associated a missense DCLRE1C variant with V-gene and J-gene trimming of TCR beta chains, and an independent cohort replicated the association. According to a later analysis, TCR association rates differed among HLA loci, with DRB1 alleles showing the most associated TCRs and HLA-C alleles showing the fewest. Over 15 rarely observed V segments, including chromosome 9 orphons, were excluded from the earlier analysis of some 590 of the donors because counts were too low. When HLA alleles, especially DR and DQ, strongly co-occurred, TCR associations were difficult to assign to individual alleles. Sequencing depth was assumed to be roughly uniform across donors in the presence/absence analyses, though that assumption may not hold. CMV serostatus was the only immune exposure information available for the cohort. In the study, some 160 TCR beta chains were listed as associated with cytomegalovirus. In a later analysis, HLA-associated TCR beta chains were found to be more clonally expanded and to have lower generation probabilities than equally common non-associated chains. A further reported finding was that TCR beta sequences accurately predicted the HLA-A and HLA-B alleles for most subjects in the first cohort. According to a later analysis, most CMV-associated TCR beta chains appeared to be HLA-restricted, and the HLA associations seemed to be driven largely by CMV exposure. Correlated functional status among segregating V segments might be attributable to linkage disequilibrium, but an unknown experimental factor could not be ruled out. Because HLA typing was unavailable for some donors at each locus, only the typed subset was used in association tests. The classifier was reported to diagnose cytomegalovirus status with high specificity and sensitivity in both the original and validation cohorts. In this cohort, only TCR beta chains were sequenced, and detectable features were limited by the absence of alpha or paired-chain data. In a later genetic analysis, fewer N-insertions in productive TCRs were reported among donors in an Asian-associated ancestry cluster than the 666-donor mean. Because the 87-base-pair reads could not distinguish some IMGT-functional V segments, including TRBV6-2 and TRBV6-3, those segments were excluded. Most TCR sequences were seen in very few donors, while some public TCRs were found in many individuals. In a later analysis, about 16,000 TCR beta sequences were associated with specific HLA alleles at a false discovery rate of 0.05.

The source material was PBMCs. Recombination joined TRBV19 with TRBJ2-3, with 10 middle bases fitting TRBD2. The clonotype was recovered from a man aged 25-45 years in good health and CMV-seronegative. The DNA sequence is TGTGCCAGTAGTATTAAGCGGGGGGGGCTCACAGATACGCAGTATTTT. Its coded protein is CASSIKRGGLTDTQYF.